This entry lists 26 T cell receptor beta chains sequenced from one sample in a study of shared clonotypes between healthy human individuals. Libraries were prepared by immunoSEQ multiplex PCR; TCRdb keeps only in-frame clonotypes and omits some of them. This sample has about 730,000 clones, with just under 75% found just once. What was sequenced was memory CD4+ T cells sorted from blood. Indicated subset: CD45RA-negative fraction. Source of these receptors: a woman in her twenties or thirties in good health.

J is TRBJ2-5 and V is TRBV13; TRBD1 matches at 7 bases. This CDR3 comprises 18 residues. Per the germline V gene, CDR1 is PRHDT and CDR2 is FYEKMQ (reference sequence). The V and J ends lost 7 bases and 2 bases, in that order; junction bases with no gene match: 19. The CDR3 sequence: CASTPPPSERDSQETQYF. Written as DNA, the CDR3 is TGTGCCAGCACCCCCCCGCCCAGCGAAAGGGACAGTCAAGAGACCCAGTACTTC.

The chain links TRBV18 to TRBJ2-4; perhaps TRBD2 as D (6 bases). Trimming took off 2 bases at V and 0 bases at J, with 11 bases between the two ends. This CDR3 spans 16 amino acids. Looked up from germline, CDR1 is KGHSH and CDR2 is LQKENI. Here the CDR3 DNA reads TGTGCCAGCTCACCATATGGAGGGGAAGCCAAAAACATTCAGTACTTC. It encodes CASSPYGGEAKNIQYF. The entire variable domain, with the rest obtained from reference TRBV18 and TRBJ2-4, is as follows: NAGVMQNPRHLVRRRGQEARLRCSPMKGHSHVYWYRQLPEEGLKFMVYLQKENIIDESGMPKERFSAEFPKEGPSILRIQQVVRGDSAAYFCASSPYGGEAKNIQYFGAGTRLSVL.

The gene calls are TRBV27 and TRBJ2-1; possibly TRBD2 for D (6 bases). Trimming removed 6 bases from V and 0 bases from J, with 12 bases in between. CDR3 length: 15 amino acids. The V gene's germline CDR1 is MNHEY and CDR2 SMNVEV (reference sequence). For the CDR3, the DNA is TGTGCCAGCAGGGAGCGGGCTAGCTCCTACAATGAGCAGTTCTTC. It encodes CASRERASSYNEQFF.

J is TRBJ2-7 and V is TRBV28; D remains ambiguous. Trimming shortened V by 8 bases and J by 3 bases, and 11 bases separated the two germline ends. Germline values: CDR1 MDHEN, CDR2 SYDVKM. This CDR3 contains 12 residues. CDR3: CASGQTVYEQYF. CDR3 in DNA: TGTGCCAGCGGTCAGACCGTCTACGAGCAGTACTTC.

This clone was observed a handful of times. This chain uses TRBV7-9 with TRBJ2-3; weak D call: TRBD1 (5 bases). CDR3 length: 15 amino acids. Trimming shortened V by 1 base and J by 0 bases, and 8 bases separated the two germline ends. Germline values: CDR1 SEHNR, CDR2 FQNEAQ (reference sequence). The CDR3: CASSLGQGSTDTQYF. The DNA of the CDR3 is TGTGCCAGCAGCTTAGGGCAGGGTAGCACAGATACGCAGTATTTT.

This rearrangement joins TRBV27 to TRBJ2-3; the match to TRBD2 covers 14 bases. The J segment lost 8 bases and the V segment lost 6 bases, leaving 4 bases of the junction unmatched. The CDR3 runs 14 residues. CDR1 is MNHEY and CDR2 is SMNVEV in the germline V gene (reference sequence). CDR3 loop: CASRTSGREATQYF. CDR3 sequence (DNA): TGTGCCAGCAGGACTAGCGGGAGGGAAGCTACGCAGTATTTT.

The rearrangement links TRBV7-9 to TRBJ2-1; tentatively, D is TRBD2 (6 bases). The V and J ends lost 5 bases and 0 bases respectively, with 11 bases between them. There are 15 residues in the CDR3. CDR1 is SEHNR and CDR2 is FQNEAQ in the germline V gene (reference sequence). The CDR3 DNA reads TGTGCCAGCAGCCGGGACTTGGACTCCTACAATGAGCAGTTCTTC. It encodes CASSRDLDSYNEQFF.

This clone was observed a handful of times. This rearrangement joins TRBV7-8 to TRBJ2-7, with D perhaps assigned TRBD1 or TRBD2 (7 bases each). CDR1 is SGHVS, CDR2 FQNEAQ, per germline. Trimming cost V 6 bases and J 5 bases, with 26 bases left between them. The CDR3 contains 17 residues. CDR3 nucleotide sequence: TGTGCCAGCAGACAAAACCGCGCGACAGGGAGGGTTGACGAGCAGTACTTC. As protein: CASRQNRATGRVDEQYF.

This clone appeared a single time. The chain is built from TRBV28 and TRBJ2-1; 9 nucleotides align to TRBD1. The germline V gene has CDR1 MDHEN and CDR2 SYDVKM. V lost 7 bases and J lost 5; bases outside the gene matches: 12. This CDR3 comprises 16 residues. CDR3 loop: CASTERLGQGNNEQFF. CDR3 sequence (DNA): TGTGCCAGCACCGAGCGCCTGGGACAGGGTAACAATGAGCAGTTCTTC.

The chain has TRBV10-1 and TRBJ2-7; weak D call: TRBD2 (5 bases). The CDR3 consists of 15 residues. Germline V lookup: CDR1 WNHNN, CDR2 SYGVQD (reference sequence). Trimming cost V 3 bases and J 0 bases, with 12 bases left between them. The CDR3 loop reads CASSDFPGSSYEQYF. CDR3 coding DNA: TGCGCCAGCAGTGATTTTCCGGGAAGCTCCTACGAGCAGTACTTC.

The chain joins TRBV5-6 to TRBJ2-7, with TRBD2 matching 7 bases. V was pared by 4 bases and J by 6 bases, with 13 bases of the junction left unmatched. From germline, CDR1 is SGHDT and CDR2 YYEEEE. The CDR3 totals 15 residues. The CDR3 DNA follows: TGTGCCAGCAGCAGGCGGGGGAACTACGAAAGCGAGCAGTACTTC. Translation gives CASSRRGNYESEQYF.

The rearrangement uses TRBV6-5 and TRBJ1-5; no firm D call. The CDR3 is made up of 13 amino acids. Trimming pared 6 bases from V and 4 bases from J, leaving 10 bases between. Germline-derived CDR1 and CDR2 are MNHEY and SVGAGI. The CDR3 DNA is TGTGCCAGCAGCCAGTTGGGGAATCAGCCCCAGCATTTT. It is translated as CASSQLGNQPQHF.

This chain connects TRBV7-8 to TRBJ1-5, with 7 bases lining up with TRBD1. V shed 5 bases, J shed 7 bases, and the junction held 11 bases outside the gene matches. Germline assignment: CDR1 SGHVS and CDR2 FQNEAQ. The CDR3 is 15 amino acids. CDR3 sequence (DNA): TGTGCCAGCAGCCCCAGACAGGGAGGGGGCCAGCCCCAGCATTTT. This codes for CASSPRQGGGQPQHF.

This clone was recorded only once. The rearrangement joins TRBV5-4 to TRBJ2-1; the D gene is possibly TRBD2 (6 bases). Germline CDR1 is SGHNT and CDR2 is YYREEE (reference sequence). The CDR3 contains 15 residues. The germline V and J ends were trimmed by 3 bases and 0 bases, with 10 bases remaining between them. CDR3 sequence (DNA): TGTGCCAGCAGCTCCCTAGCGAGCTCCTACAATGAGCAGTTCTTC. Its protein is CASSSLASSYNEQFF.

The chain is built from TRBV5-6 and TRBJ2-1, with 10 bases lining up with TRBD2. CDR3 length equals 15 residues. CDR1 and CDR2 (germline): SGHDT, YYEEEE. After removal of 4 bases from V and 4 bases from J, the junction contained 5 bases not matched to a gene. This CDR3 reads CASSPGLAAYNEQFF. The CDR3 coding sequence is TGTGCCAGCAGCCCAGGACTAGCGGCATACAATGAGCAGTTCTTC. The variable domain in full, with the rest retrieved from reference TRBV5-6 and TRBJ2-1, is DAGVTQSPTHLIKTRGQQVTLRCSPKSGHDTVSWYQQALGQGPQFIFQYYEEEERQRGNFPDRFSGHQFPNYSSELNVNALLLGDSALYLCASSPGLAAYNEQFFGPGTRLTVL.

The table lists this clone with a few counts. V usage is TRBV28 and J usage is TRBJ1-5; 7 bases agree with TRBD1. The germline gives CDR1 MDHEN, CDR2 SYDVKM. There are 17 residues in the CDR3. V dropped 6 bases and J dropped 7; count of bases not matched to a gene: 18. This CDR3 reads CASSSSLPYRGGQPQHF. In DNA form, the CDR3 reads TGTGCCAGCAGCTCAAGTTTACCGTACAGGGGTGGCCAGCCCCAGCATTTT.

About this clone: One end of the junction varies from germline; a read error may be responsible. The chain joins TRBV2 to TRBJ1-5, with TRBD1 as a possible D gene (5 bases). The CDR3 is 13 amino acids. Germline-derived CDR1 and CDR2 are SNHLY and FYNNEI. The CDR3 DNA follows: TGTGCCAGCAGTCCAGGGCAAAATCGGCCCCAGCATTTT. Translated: CASSPGQNRPQHF.

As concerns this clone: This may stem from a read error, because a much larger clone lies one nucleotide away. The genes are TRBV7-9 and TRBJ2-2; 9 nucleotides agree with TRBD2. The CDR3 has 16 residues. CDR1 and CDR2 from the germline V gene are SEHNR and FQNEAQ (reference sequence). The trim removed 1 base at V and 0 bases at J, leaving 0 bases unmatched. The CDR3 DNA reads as TGTGCCAGCAGCTTAGGACTAGCGGCGAACACCGGGGAGCTGTTTTTT. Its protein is CASSLGLAANTGELFF.

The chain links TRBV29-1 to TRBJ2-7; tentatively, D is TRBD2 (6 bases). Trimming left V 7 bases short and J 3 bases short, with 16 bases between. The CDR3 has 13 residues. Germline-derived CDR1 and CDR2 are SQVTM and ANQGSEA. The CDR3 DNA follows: TGCAGCGGCGGTACGGGAGATGGCTACGAGCAGTACTTC. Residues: CSGGTGDGYEQYF.

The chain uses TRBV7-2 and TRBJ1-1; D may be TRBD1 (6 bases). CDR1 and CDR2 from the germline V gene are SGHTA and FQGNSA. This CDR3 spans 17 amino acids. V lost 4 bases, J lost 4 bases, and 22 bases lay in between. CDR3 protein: CASSYPPRGRGGTEAFF. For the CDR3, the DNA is TGTGCCAGCAGCTATCCCCCTCGGGGCAGGGGAGGCACTGAAGCTTTCTTT.

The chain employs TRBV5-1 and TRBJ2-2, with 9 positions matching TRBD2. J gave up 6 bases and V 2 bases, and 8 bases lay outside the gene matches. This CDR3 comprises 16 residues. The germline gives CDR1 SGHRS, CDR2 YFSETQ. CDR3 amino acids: CASSFSVAGVSGELFF. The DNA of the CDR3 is TGCGCCAGCAGCTTCTCGGTAGCGGGAGTTTCCGGGGAGCTGTTTTTT.

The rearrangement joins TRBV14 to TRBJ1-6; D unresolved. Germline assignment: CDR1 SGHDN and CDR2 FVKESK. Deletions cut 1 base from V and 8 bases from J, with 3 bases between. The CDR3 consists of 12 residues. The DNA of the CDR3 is TGTGCCAGCAGCCAAGGGTATTCACCCCTCCACTTT. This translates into CASSQGYSPLHF. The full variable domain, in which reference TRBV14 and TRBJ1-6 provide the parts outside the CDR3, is EAGVTQFPSHSVIEKGQTVTLRCDPISGHDNLYWYRRVMGKEIKFLLHFVKESKQDESGMPNNRFLAERTGGTYSTLKVQPAELEDSGVYFCASSQGYSPLHFGNGTRLTVT.

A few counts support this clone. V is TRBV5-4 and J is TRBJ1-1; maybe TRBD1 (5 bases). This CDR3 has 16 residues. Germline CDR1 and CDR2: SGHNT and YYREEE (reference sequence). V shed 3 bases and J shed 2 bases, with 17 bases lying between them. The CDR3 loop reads CASSSGQGPSNTEAFF. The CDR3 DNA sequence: TGTGCCAGCAGCTCAGGCCAGGGTCCAAGTAACACTGAAGCTTTCTTT.

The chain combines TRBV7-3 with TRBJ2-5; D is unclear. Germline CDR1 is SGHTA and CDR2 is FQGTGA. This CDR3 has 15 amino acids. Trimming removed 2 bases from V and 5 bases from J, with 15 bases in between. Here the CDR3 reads CASSLQSGGGETQYF. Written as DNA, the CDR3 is TGTGCCAGCAGCTTACAGTCTGGTGGTGGGGAGACCCAGTACTTC.

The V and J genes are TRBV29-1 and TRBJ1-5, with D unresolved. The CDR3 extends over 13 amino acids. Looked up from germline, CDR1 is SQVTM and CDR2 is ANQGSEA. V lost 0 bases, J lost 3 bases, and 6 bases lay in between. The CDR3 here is CSVEEAVNQPQHF. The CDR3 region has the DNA TGCAGCGTTGAAGAGGCGGTCAATCAGCCCCAGCATTTT.

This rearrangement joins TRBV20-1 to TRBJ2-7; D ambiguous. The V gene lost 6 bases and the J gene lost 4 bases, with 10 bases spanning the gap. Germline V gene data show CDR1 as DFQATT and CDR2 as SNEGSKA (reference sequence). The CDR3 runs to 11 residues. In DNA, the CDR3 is TGCAGTGCACCTAACGATTACGAGCAGTACTTC. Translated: CSAPNDYEQYF.